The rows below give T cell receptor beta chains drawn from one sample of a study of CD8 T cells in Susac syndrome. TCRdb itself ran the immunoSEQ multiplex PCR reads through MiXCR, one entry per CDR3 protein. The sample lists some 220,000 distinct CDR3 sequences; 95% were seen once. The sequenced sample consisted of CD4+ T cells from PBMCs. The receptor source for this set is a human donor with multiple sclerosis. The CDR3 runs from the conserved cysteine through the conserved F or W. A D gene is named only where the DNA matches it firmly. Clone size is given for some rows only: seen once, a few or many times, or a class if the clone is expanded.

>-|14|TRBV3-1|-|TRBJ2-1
TGTGCCAGCAGCCGCTCCGGGCCGCGCAATGAGCAGTTCTTC
CASSRSGPRNEQFF
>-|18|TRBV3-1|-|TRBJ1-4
TGTGCCAGCAGCCAAGGGGTCGGGCCGGACGCAACTAATGAAAAACTGTTTTTT
CASSQGVGPDATNEKLFF
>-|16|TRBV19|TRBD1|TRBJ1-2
TGTGCCAGTAGTATCCCGACAGGGATTAACACCCCTGGCTACACCTTC
CASSIPTGINTPGYTF
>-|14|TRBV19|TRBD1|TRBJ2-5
TGTGCCAGTAGTCGGGGACAGGGCGAGGGCACCCAGTACTTC
CASSRGQGEGTQYF
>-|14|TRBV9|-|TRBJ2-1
TGTGCCAGCAGCGTAGCTCTGCGTGGCAATGAGCAGTTCTTC
CASSVALRGNEQFF
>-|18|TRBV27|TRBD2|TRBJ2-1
TGTGCCAGCAGTTCGGGACTAGCGGGAGGGATTTCATACAATGAGCAGTTCTTC
CASSSGLAGGISYNEQFF
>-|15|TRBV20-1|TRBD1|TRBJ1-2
TGCAGTGCTACCTTCCGGGACAGATGGACCTATGGCTACACCTTC
CSATFRDRWTYGYTF
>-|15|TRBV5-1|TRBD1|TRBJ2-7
TGCGCCAGCAGCTCTACCCCAGGGGGCGACTACGAGCAGTACTTC
CASSSTPGGDYEQYF
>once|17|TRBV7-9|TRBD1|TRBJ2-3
TGTGCCAGCAGCCCCCCCCGAGGCAGGGGGCGAAGAGATACGCAGTATTTT
CASSPPRGRGRRDTQYF
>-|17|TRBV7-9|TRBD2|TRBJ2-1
TGTGCCAGCAGCCAAAGGGCGACTAGCGGGGGGAAGAATGAGCAGTTCTTC
CASSQRATSGGKNEQFF
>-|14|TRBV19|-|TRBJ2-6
TGTGCCAGTAGTATGGGTTCCGGGGCCAACGTCCTGACTTTC
CASSMGSGANVLTF
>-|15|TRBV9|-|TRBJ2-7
TGTGCCAGCAGCGTAGGAGAGAGGGGACTTTACGAGCAGTACTTC
CASSVGERGLYEQYF
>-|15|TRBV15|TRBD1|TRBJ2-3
TGTGCCACCAGCAGGGGACAGGGGAGCACAGATACGCAGTATTTT
CATSRGQGSTDTQYF
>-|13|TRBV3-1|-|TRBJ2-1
TGTGCCAGCACCCCGGACAACGTCAATGAGCAGTTCTTC
CASTPDNVNEQFF
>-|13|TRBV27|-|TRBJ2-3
TGTGCCAGCAAGGGCGGGAATAGCGATACGCAGTATTTT
CASKGGNSDTQYF
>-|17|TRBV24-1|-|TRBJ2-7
TGTGCCACCAGTGCATTCTGGGACAACCGGCAATCCTACGAGCAGTACTTC
CATSAFWDNRQSYEQYF
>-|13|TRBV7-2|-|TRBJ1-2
TGTGCCAGCAGCTCCGAGCTGGGCTATGGCTACACCTTC
CASSSELGYGYTF
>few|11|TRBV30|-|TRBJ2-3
TGTGCCTGGTCAGGATCAGATACGCAGTATTTT
CAWSGSDTQYF
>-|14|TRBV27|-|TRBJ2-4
TGTGCCAGCAGTTCCCCAGGTCCAGGAAACATTCAGTACTTC
CASSSPGPGNIQYF
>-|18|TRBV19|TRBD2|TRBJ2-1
TGTGCCAGTAGTAGGACTAGCGGGAGGGCTCAGTCCTACAATGAGCAGTTCTTC
CASSRTSGRAQSYNEQFF
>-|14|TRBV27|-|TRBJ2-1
TGTGCCAGCCGAACCATTAGCTCCTACAATGAGCAGTTCTTC
CASRTISSYNEQFF
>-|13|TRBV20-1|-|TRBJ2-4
TGCAGTGCTAGTCCCGGACATCAGGGCATTCAGTACTTC
CSASPGHQGIQYF
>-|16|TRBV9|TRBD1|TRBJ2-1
TGTGCCAGCAGCGTAGTGGGGACAGGGGGCTCCCAGGAGCAGTTCTTC
CASSVVGTGGSQEQFF
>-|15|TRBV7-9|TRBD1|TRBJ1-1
TGTGCCAGCAGCATTACAGGACAGGACGACACTGAAGCTTTCTTT
CASSITGQDDTEAFF
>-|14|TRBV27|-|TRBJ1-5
TGTGCCAGCAGTCGGCTGGGGGGCGACCAGCCCCAGCATTTT
CASSRLGGDQPQHF
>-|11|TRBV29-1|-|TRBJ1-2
TGCAGCGTTGGGGGTGGAGTGGGCTACACCTTC
CSVGGGVGYTF
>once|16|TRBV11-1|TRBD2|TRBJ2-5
TGTGCCAGCAGCCGACTAGCGGGGGCCATACAAGACACCCAGTACTTC
CASSRLAGAIQDTQYF
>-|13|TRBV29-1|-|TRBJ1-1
TGCAGCGTTGAAGTCGGTTTCAACACTGAAGCTTTCTTT
CSVEVGFNTEAFF
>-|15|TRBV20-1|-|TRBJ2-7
TGCAGTGCTAGGGCTCTACAGGGATTTACCTACGAGCAGTACTTC
CSARALQGFTYEQYF
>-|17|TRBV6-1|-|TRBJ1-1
TGTGCCAGCAGTGAAATTCCAGGGTCGGGGATCAACACTGAAGCTTTCTTT
CASSEIPGSGINTEAFF
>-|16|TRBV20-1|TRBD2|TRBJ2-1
TGCAGTGCTAGCCCCGGGACTAGCGGGAGCGGCAATGAGCAGTTCTTC
CSASPGTSGSGNEQFF
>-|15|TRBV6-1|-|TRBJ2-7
TGTGCCAGCAGTGTACAGGCCGTAGGGGTGTACGAGCAGTACTTC
CASSVQAVGVYEQYF
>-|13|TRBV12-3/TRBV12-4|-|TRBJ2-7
TGTGCCAGTGCCCGGGACGGAGCCTACGAGCAGTACTTC
CASARDGAYEQYF
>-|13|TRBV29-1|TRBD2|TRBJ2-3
TGCAGCGTTGAAACTAGCGGGTTCCACACGCAGTATTTT
CSVETSGFHTQYF
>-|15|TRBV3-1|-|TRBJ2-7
TGTGCCAGCAGCCAAGTAGGTGGCAGCTCCTACGAGCAGTACTTC
CASSQVGGSSYEQYF
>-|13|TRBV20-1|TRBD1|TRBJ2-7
TGCAGTGCTCAACCGGGACAGCACTACGAGCAGTACTTC
CSAQPGQHYEQYF
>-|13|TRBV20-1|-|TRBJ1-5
TGCAGTGCTAGAGGGACAGTTAATCAGCCCCAGCATTTT
CSARGTVNQPQHF
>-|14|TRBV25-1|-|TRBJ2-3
TGTGCCAGCAGTGATCCGACTAGCACAGATACGCAGTATTTT
CASSDPTSTDTQYF
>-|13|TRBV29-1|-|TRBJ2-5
TGCAGCGTTGGGTCTTCTAGCTCGGGGACCCAGTACTTC
CSVGSSSSGTQYF
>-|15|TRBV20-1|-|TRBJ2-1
TGCAGTGCTAGGTGGACAGCCCTACACTACAATGAGCAGTTCTTC
CSARWTALHYNEQFF
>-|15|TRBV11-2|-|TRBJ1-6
TGTGCCAGCAGGACGCCGGGACGGAAGGGCTCACCCCTCCACTTT
CASRTPGRKGSPLHF
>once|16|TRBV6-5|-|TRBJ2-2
TGTGCCAGCAGTATATTCGGGGGTTCGGGCTCCGGGGAGCTGTTTTTT
CASSIFGGSGSGELFF
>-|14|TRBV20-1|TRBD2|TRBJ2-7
TGCAGTGCCCCAAGGGCTAGCGGATCCTACGAGCAGTACTTC
CSAPRASGSYEQYF
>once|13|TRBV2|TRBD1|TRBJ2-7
TGTGCCAGCAGAATAGGACAGGCCTACGAGCAGTACTTC
CASRIGQAYEQYF
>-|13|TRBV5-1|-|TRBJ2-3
TGCGCCAGCAGCTCCCAGGCGAGGGATACGCAGTATTTT
CASSSQARDTQYF
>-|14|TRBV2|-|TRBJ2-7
TGTGCCAGCAGTGAAGTGGGCATTGTAGGCGAGCAGTACTTC
CASSEVGIVGEQYF
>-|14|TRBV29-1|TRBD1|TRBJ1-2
TGCAGCGTTGAAGGCAGGGGGTCAACGGTTGGCTACACCTTC
CSVEGRGSTVGYTF
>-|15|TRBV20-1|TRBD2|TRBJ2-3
TGCAGTGTCCTGAGGGCTAGCGGGAGTAAAGATACGCAGTATTTT
CSVLRASGSKDTQYF
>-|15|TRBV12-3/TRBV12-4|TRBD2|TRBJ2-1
TGTGCCAGCATTAAGGCTAGCGGAGCCTACAATGAGCAGTTCTTC
CASIKASGAYNEQFF
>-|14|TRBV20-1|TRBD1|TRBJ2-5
TGCAGTGCTAGACTAGCAGGGGGCGGGGAGACCCAGTACTTC
CSARLAGGGETQYF
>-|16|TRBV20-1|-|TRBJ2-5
TGCAGTGCTGACCCCGGGGGATTACAGTACCAAGAGACCCAGTACTTC
CSADPGGLQYQETQYF